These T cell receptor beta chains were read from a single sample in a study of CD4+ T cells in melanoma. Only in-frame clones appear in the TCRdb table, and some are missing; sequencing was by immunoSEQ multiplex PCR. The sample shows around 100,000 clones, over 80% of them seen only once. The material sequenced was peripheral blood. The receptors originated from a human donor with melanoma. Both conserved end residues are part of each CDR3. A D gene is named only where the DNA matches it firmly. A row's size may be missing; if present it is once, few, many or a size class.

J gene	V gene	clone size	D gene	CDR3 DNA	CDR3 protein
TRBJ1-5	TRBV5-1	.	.	TGCGCCAGCAGCCCCTCAGAGCATAGCAATCAGCCCCAGCATTTT	CASSPSEHSNQPQHF
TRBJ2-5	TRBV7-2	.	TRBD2	TGTGCCAGCAGCTTAGCGGGAGGGCCTTCGGAGACCCAGTACTTC	CASSLAGGPSETQYF
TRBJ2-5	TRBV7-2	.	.	TGTGCCAGCAGCAGCGCCTCATGGGGCCAAGAGACCCAGTACTTC	CASSSASWGQETQYF
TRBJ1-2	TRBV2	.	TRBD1	TGTGCCAGCAGGGCCGTGGGACAGGGGGCGAGCGGCTACACCTTC	CASRAVGQGASGYTF
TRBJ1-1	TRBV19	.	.	TGTGCCAGTAGTTTCGGGGGGCGAGGACTCACTGAAGCTTTCTTT	CASSFGGRGLTEAFF
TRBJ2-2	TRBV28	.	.	TGTGCCAGCAGTTTGACGGGGGGCCTCCTGGAGAGCACCGGGGAGCTGTTTTTT	CASSLTGGLLESTGELFF
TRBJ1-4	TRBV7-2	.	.	TGTGCCAGCAGCCCTGGCGCGGCTCGATCGGCTAATGAAAAACTGTTTTTT	CASSPGAARSANEKLFF
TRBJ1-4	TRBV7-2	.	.	TGTGCCAGCAGCTTATCAGTCGCAACTAATGAAAAACTGTTTTTT	CASSLSVATNEKLFF
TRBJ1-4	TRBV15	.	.	TGTGCCACCAGCAGGGTCCCGGGGGGGCGTGAAAAACTGTTTTTT	CATSRVPGGREKLFF
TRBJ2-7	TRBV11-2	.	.	TGTGCCAGCAGCTTACAAGGACTACCAACATACGAGCAGTACTTC	CASSLQGLPTYEQYF
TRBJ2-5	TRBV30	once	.	TGTGCCTGGAGTGTAATGCGGGCGTTCGAGACCCAGTACTTC	CAWSVMRAFETQYF
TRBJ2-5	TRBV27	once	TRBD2	TGTGCCAGCAGTTTATCCCCGGGACTACCCCAAGAGACCCAGTACTTC	CASSLSPGLPQETQYF
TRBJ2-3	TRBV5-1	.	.	TGCGCCAGCAGCCGGAGGAGGGGGGCTGACACAGATACGCAGTATTTT	CASSRRRGADTDTQYF
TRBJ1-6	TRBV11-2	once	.	TGTGCCAGCAGCTTCGATACAACCAGGGGTTCACCCCTCCACTTT	CASSFDTTRGSPLHF
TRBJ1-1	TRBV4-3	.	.	TGCGCCAGCAGCCAAGACAGGGATCCCACTGAAGCTTTCTTT	CASSQDRDPTEAFF
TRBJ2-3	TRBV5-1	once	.	TGCGCCAGCAGCTTGGCCCCGGTCACAGATACGCAGTATTTT	CASSLAPVTDTQYF
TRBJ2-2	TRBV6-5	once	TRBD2	TGTGCCAGAGGGAGCGGGAGCGATGACACCGGGGAGCTGTTTTTT	CARGSGSDDTGELFF
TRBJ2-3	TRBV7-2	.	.	TGTGCCAGCAGCTTACGGTACGATACGCAGTATTTT	CASSLRYDTQYF
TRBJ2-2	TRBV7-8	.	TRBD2	TGTGCCAGCAGCCCCAGGCCGGGACTACGGGGCGAGCTGTTTTTT	CASSPRPGLRGELFF
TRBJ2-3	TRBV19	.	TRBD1	TGTGCCAGTAGTGCGGACAGGGGGTCCCGCACAGATACGCAGTATTTT	CASSADRGSRTDTQYF
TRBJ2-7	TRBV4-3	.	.	TGCGCCACCCGAGGGCGGCGGGCTACCTACGAGCAGTACTTC	CATRGRRATYEQYF
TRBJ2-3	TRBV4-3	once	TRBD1	TGCGCCAGCAGCCAAGATGTGAGGGGGCTGGCAGATACGCAGTATTTT	CASSQDVRGLADTQYF
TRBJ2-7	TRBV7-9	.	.	TGTGCCAGCAGCCGCACTGACCCTACCTACGAGCAGTACTTC	CASSRTDPTYEQYF
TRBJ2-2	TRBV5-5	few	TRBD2	TGTGCCAGCACCCCACGGGAGGGGAGCACCGGGGAGCTGTTTTTT	CASTPREGSTGELFF
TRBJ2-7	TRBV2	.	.	TGTGCCAGCAGTGATTGGACAGCCTACGAGCAGTACTTC	CASSDWTAYEQYF
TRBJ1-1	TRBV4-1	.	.	TGCGCCAGCAGCCCGGTTCGCGGTGAAGCTTTCTTT	CASSPVRGEAFF
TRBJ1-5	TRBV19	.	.	TGTGCCAGTAGTATAGAGGGGGGCCAGCCCCAGCATTTT	CASSIEGGQPQHF
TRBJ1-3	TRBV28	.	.	TGTGCCAGCAGTTTAATGGGGGGCGGAAATGGAAACACCATATATTTT	CASSLMGGGNGNTIYF
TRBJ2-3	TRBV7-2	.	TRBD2	TGTGCCAGCAGTCTCTGGCGGGAGGAAAATACGCAGTATTTT	CASSLWREENTQYF
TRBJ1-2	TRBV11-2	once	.	TGTGCCAGCAGCTTGGAATCCGGGGCCTATGGCTACACCTTC	CASSLESGAYGYTF
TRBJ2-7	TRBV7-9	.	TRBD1	TGTGCCAGCAGCCCTGACAGGGGACTTACCAAGACCTACGAGCAGTACTTC	CASSPDRGLTKTYEQYF
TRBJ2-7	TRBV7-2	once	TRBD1	TGTGCCAGCAGCTTAGGAGGGGGCGTCTACGAGCAGTACTTC	CASSLGGGVYEQYF
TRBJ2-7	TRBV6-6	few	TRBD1	TGTGCCAGCAGGGACAGGGACTACGAGCAGTACTTC	CASRDRDYEQYF
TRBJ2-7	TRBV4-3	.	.	TGCGCCAGCAGCCAAGATCGGACAGCCTACGAGCAGTACTTC	CASSQDRTAYEQYF
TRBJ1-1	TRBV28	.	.	TGTGCGATCCACGAAATGGGGAGACGGACTGAAGCTTTCTTT	CAIHEMGRRTEAFF
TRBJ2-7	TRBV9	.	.	TGTGCCAGCAGCCCTGTAGGGGGGAACTACGAGCAGTACTTC	CASSPVGGNYEQYF
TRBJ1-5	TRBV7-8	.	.	TGTGCCAGCAGCCCAGGGGTGGACCAGCCCCAGCATTTT	CASSPGVDQPQHF